This T cell receptor beta chain was recorded in a study of blood T cell repertoires in COVID-19. The CDR3 spans 14 residues. The germline V gene has CDR1 SGHRS and CDR2 YFSETQ. V dropped 2 bases and J dropped 10 bases, with 18 bases sitting between them. Sequencing was performed with immunoSEQ multiplex PCR; in TCRdb, only in-frame clones are kept and a portion is missing. The sample gives some 150,000 clones, more than 75% of which show up once; 4% to 4.5% is in the top ten. The source material was peripheral blood. The chain links TRBV5-1 to TRBJ1-1; D not certain. The sequence came from a man aged 60-69 years with acute or convalescent COVID-19. Here the CDR3 reads CASSFPGQEGIAFF. The CDR3 bases are TGCGCCAGCAGCTTTCCCGGGCAGGAGGGTATAGCTTTCTTT.